This T cell receptor (beta chain) comes out of a study of immune heterogeneity within non-small cell lung tumors. Study information: Classification of the tumors gave several squamous cell carcinomas, under eleven non-squamous carcinomas and 1 not otherwise specified. The study's findings and limits: T-cell receptor beta clonotypes at high frequency differed largely between individual patients.

The TCR beta CDR3 region underwent multiplex PCR amplification with 32 V and 13 J primers. TCRdb re-analysed the multiplex PCR reads in MiXCR, keeping a single row per CDR3 protein. The sample includes around 15,000 distinct CDR3 sequences, approximately 30% of them seen just once. The template consisted of bulk tumor genomic DNA, with around 600 ng used per sample. The authors collected several far-apart biopsies from each primary tumor during surgery. Patients had untreated, newly diagnosed non-small cell lung cancer and underwent curative surgery. There were roughly 15 donors in total. They were all newly diagnosed non-small cell lung cancer patients undergoing surgery with curative intent. This CDR3 has 14 amino acids. V trimming: 5 bases; J trimming: 6 bases; junction bases outside the gene matches: 8. The germline V gene encodes CDR1 DFQATT and CDR2 SNEGSKA (reference sequence). With respect to this clonotype: The target antigen is unknown.

The V and J genes are TRBV20-1 and TRBJ2-1; TRBD2 matches at 9 bases. The sequenced sample was lung tumor tissue. This receptor was taken from a woman between 45 and 65 years old with non-small cell lung cancer. Written as DNA, the CDR3 is TGCAGTGCTGGGACTAGCCGGGGGGTCAATGAGCAGTTCTTC. It encodes CSAGTSRGVNEQFF.